This is a list of T cell receptor beta chains from one sample in a study of shared clonotypes between healthy human individuals. The repertoire was sequenced with immunoSEQ multiplex PCR; TCRdb's copy has only in-frame clones and lacks some. The sample consists of 2 million to 2.5 million clones, just under 95% of them appearing once. The sample comprised naive CD4+ T cells from PBMCs. These receptors were collected from a man between 18 and 35 years old in good health. Some clones in this sample may be carry-over from other donors' samples. Both conserved end residues are part of each CDR3.

v_call	j_call	cdr3_aa
TRBV5-1	TRBJ2-3	CASSYPQLHTDTQYF
TRBV6-6	TRBJ1-5	CASSYQRGQPQHF
TRBV6-5	TRBJ1-1	CASSPGGRVNTEAFF
TRBV5-1	TRBJ1-2	CASTEDGNYGYTF
TRBV5-4	TRBJ2-7	CASSVGGQGFEGQYF
TRBV6-1	TRBJ1-2	CASSDADSNYGYTF
TRBV6-5	TRBJ1-1	CASSYEVEGNTEAFF
TRBV7-2	TRBJ2-5	CASSLVSETQYF
TRBV2	TRBJ2-6	CASSDGRSSGANVLTF
TRBV27	TRBJ2-1	CASSPSGTSGRSSYNEQFF